A selection of T cell receptor beta chains follows, all from one sample in a study of cytomegalovirus exposure and HLA in healthy donors. Measured with immunoSEQ multiplex PCR; TCRdb has only the in-frame clones, and not every one. This sample has about 75,000 clones; roughly 88% occur once, and the top ten carry approximately 20%. Input material: PBMCs. The receptors come from a man between 70 and 80 years old in good health and CMV-seropositive. CDR3s include the opening cysteine and the closing phenylalanine or tryptophan. The D gene is left open where the match is weak.

>16|NA|TRBV4-1
CASSRGRGATTGELFF
>14|NA|TRBV11-2
CASSRQTSGNTIYF
>14|NA|TRBV30
CAWSVGKGAYEQYF
>15|TRBD1|TRBV6-5
CASSYVEGARTEAFF
>16|TRBD2|TRBV5-4
CASSWGTSGAPHEQFF
>14|NA|TRBV18
CASSIGTYQETQYF
>16|TRBD2|TRBV5-1
CASSPGTSGPAETQYF
>16|NA|TRBV4-1
CASSQPAGAPYNEQFF
>11|TRBD1|TRBV2
CASSLDRVAFF
>15|TRBD2|TRBV5-1
CASNPGGTTNHEQYF
>15|TRBD2|TRBV18
CASSPETSARDEQFF
>13|NA|TRBV5-6
CASSIGGYNEQFF
>13|NA|TRBV6-5
CASSYVADKGYTF
>11|NA|TRBV20-1
CSSQISDTQYF
>17|NA|TRBV12-2
CASRFKSRGLGANVLTF
>16|NA|TRBV15
CATSRDKGERNQPQHF
>15|NA|TRBV6-1
CASSRGGLINQPQHF
>15|NA|TRBV7-2
CASSLGVGAQNIQYF
>14|TRBD2|TRBV5-8
CASKPQLAVPEQFF
>12|NA|TRBV29-1
CSTRGGGGEQYF
>15|TRBD1|TRBV11-2
CASHETGQSNTEAFF
>15|NA|TRBV5-1
CASSLEAGGLETQYF
>16|TRBD2|TRBV5-1
CASRLAGGPSTDTQYF
>15|TRBD2|TRBV6-6
CASSPYSLAPGTQYF
>11|NA|TRBV6-5
CASSQAYEQYF
>15|TRBD2|TRBV2
CASSPTSGRASTQYF
>15|NA|TRBV2
CASSLGGARNSPLHF
>14|TRBD1|TRBV7-9
CASSSGQGEETQYF
>13|NA|TRBV5-1
CASSLDSHYGYTF
>13|TRBD1|TRBV29-1
CSVRQGAGYEQYF
>16|NA|TRBV9
CASSVGTSSYNSPLHF
>14|NA|TRBV5-1
CASRPTPQDQPQHF
>15|TRBD1|TRBV11-2
CASSFHRGHGETQYF
>15|TRBD2|TRBV7-2
CASSRLAGATDTQYF
>15|TRBD1|TRBV5-8
CASSLGTGGGNIQYF
>12|NA|TRBV7-2
CASSFYSDGYTF
>13|TRBD2|TRBV2
CASTGLAWDEQFF
>16|NA|TRBV5-4
CASSRRGSSGANVLTF
>14|NA|TRBV5-1
CASSLTSSYNEQFF
>16|NA|TRBV2
CASSELRVGGNQPQHF
>14|NA|TRBV7-2
CASTLAGDYNEQFF
>19|NA|TRBV10-2
CASSGGMLRDGARRSEQYF
>14|TRBD1|TRBV7-2
CASDTGQGAYGYTF
>15|TRBD2|TRBV9
CASSWASGMEETQYF
>14|TRBD2|TRBV6-1
CASNLAGGTETQYF